The sequence of this T cell receptor beta chain was determined in a study of shared clonotypes between healthy human individuals. Study findings and constraints: A limitation of the genetic and exposure-history diversity represented arose from few donors.

With respect to this clone: The antigen is undetermined. A read error likely explains this, since a far larger clone differs by one base. Other DNA sequences in this sample translate to the same CDR3.

Generated by immunoSEQ multiplex PCR, the TCRdb table keeps only in-frame clones and is missing some. This table holds some 490,000 clones, more than 65% found once. This receptor was identified in a woman aged 35 to 49 in good health. Some clones in this sample may be carry-over from other donors' samples. Sequencing was carried out using PBMCs.

In DNA form, the CDR3 reads TGTGCCAGCAGCTTAGTTGGCGCCGGGGAGCTGTTTTTT. This encodes CASSLVGAGELFF. This sequence joins TRBV7-9 and TRBJ2-2; no firm D call. Trimming removed 1 base at V and 6 bases at J, with 6 bases between. This CDR3 comprises 13 residues. The germline gives CDR1 SEHNR, CDR2 FQNEAQ (reference sequence).